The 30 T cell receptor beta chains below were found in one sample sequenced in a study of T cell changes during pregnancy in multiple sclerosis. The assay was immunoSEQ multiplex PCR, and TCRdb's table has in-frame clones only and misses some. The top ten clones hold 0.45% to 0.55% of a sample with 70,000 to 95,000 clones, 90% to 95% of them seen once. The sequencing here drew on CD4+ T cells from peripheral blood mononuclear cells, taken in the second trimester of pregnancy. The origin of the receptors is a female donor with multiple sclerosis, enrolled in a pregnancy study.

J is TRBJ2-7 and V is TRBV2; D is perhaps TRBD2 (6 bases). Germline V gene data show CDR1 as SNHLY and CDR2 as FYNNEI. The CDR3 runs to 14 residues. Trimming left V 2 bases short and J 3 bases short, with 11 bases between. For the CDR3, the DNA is TGTGCCAGCAGTGAAATGCGGGATTACTACGAGCAGTACTTC. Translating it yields CASSEMRDYYEQYF.

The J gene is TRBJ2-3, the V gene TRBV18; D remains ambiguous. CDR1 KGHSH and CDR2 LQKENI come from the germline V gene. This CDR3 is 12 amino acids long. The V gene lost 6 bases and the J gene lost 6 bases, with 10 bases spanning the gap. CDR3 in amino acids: CASSESADTQYF. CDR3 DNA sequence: TGTGCCAGCTCCGAAAGCGCGGATACGCAGTATTTT. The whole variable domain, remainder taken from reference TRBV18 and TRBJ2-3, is NAGVMQNPRHLVRRRGQEARLRCSPMKGHSHVYWYRQLPEEGLKFMVYLQKENIIDESGMPKERFSAEFPKEGPSILRIQQVVRGDSAAYFCASSESADTQYFGPGTRLTVL.

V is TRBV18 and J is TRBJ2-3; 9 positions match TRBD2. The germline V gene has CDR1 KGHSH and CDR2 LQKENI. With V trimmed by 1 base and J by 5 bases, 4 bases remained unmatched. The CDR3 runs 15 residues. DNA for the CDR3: TGTGCCAGCTCACCACTAGCGGGAGCGGTAGATACGCAGTATTTT. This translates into CASSPLAGAVDTQYF.

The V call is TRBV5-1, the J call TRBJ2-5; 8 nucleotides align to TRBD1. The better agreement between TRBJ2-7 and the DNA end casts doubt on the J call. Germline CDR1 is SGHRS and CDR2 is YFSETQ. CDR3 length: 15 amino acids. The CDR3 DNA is TGCGCCAGCAGCTTCTTACAGGGGGATATTGACGAGCAGTACTTC. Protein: CASSFLQGDIDEQYF.

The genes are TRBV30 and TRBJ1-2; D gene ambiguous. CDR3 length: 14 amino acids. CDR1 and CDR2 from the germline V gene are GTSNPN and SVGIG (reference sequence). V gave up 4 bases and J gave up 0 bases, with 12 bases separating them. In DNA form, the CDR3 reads TGTGCCTGGACAGGTTCCCGAGCTAACTATGGCTACACCTTC. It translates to CAWTGSRANYGYTF.

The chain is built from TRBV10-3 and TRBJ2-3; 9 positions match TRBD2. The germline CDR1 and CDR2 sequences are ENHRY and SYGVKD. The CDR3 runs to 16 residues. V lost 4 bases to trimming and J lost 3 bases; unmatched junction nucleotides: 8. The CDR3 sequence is CAISAIAGVKTDTQYF. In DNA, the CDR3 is TGTGCCATCAGTGCAATAGCGGGGGTGAAGACAGATACGCAGTATTTT.

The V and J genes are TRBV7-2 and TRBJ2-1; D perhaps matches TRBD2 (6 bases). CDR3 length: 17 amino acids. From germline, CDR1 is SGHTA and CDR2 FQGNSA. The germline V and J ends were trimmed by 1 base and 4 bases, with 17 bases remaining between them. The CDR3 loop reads CASSLGRSGALYNEQFF. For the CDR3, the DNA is TGTGCCAGCAGCTTAGGGCGGTCGGGAGCCCTTTACAATGAGCAGTTCTTC.

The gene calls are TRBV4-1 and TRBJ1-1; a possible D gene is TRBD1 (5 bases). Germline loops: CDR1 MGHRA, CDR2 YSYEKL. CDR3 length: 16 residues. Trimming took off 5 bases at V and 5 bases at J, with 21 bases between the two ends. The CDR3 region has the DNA TGCGCCAGCAGCAACCGCCGGTTAACAGGTCGGACTGAAGCTTTCTTT. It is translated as CASSNRRLTGRTEAFF.

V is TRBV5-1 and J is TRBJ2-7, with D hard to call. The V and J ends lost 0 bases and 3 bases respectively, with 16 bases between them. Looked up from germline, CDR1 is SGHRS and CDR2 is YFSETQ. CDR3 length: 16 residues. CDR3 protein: CASSLEFRSFNYEQYF. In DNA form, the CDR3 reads TGCGCCAGCAGCTTGGAGTTTCGGAGTTTTAACTACGAGCAGTACTTC.

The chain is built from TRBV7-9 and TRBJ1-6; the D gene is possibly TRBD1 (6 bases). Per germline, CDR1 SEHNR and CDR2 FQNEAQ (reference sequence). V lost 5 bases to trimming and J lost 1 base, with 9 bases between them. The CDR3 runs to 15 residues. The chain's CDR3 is CASSPQGSYNSPLHF. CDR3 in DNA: TGTGCCAGCAGCCCCCAGGGGTCCTATAATTCACCCCTCCACTTT.

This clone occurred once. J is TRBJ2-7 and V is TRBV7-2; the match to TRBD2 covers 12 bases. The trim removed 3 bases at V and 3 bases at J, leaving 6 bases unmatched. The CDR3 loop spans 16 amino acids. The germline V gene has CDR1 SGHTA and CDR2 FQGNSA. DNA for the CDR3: TGTGCCAGCAGCTTGAGTCCTAGCGGGGGGGGCTACGAGCAGTACTTC. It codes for CASSLSPSGGGYEQYF. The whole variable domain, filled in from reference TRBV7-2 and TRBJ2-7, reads GAGVSQSPSNKVTEKGKDVELRCDPISGHTALYWYRQSLGQGLEFLIYFQGNSAPDKSGLPSDRFSAERTGGSVSTLTIQRTQQEDSAVYLCASSLSPSGGGYEQYFGPGTRLTVT.

CDR3 residues: CASSSPAGGAGFYQPQHF. The DNA for the CDR3 is TGTGCCAGCAGCTCTCCCGCGGGGGGCGCCGGATTTTATCAGCCCCAGCATTTT. The V gene is TRBV28, the J gene TRBJ1-5, with TRBD1 as a possible D gene (6 bases). The CDR3 is made up of 18 amino acids. The germline V and J ends were trimmed by 6 bases and 5 bases, with 26 bases remaining between them. Germline V gives CDR1 MDHEN, CDR2 SYDVKM. Based on the CDR3 plus reference TRBV28 and TRBJ1-5, the full variable domain is DVKVTQSSRYLVKRTGEKVFLECVQDMDHENMFWYRQDPGLGLRLIYFSYDVKMKEKGDIPEGYSVSREKKERFSLILESASTNQTSMYLCASSSPAGGAGFYQPQHFGDGTRLSIL.

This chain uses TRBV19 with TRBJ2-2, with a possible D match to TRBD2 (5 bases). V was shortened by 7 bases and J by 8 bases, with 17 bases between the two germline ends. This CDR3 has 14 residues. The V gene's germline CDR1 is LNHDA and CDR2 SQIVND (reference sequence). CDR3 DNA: TGTGCCAGTATGGAGCTAGCTGAGCCGGGGGAGCTGTTTTTT. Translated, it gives CASMELAEPGELFF.

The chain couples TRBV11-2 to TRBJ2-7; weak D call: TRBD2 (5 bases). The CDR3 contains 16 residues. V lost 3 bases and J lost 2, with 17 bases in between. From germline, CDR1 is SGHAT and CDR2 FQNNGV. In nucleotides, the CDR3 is TGTGCCAGCAGCTTGAGAAGGAGGAGTAATACCTACGAGCAGTACTTC. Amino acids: CASSLRRRSNTYEQYF.

The CDR3 nucleotides read TGTGCCAGCAGTTTACAGGTTCCTGAAGCTTTCTTT. Translated: CASSLQVPEAFF. The chain joins TRBV28 to TRBJ1-1, with D uncertain. Germline V CDR1 and CDR2: MDHEN, SYDVKM. The CDR3 is 12 residues long. V shed 2 bases and J shed 6 bases, with 7 bases lying between them.

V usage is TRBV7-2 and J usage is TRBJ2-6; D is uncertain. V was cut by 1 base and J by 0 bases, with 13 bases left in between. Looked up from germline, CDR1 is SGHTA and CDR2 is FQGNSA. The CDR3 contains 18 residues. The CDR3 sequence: CASSLVATPGSGANVLTF. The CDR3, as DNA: TGTGCCAGCAGCTTAGTTGCCACACCAGGCTCTGGGGCCAACGTCCTGACTTTC.

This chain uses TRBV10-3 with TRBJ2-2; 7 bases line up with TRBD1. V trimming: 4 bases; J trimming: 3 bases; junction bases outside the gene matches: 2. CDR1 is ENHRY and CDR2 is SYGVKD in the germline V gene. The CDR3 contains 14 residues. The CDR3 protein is CAISGDRHTGELFF. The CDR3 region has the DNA TGTGCCATCAGTGGGGACAGACACACCGGGGAGCTGTTTTTT.

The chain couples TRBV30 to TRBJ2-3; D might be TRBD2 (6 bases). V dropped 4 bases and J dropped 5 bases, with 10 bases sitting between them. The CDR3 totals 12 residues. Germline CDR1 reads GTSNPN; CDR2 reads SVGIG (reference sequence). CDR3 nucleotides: TGTGCCTGGACGCCCGGGGGAGATACGCAGTATTTT. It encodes CAWTPGGDTQYF.

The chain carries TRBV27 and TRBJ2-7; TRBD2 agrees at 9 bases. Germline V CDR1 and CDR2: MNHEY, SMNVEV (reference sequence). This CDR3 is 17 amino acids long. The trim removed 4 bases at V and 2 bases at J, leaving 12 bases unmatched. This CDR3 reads CASSSRPRAGGPYEQYF. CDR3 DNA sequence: TGTGCCAGCAGTTCGAGGCCCCGTGCGGGAGGGCCCTACGAGCAGTACTTC.

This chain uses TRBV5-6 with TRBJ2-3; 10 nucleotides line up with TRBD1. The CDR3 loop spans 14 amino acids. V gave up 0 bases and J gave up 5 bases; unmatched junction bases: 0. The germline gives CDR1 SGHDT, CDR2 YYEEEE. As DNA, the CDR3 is TGTGCCAGCAGCTTGGGGGACAGGGGAGATACGCAGTATTTT. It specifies CASSLGDRGDTQYF.

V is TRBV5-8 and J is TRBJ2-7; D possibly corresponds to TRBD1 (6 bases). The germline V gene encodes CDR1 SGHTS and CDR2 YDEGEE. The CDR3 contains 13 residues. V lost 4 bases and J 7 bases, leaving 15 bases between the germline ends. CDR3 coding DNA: TGTGCCAGCAGCCAGGACAGAAAAGGGGAGCAGTACTTC. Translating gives CASSQDRKGEQYF.

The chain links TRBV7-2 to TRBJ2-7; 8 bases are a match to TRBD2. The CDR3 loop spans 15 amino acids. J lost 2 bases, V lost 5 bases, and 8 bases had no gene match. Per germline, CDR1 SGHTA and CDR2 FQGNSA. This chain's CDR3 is CASSNQAGAAYEQYF. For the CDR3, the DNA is TGTGCCAGCAGCAACCAAGCGGGAGCGGCCTACGAGCAGTACTTC.

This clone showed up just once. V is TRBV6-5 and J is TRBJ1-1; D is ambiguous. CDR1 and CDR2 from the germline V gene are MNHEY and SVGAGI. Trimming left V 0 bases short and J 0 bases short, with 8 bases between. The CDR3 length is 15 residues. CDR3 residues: CASSYSYSLNTEAFF. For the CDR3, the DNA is TGTGCCAGCAGTTACTCGTACAGTTTGAACACTGAAGCTTTCTTT.

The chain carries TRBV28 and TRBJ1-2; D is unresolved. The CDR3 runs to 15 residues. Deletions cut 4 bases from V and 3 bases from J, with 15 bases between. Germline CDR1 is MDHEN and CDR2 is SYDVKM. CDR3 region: CASSSGGPRDYGYTF. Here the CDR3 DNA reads TGTGCCAGCAGTTCAGGAGGCCCTCGGGACTATGGCTACACCTTC.

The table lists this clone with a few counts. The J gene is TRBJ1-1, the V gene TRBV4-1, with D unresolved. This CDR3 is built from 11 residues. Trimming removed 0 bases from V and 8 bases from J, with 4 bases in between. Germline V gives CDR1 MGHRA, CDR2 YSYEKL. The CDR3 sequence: CASSQESEAFF. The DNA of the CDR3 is TGCGCCAGCAGCCAAGAAAGCGAAGCTTTCTTT.

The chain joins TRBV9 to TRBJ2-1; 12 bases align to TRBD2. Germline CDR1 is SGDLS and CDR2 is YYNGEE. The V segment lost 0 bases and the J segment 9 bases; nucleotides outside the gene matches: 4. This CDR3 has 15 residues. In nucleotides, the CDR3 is TGTGCCAGCAGCGTAGAGGGACTAGCGGGCCGTGAGCAGTTCTTC. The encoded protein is CASSVEGLAGREQFF.

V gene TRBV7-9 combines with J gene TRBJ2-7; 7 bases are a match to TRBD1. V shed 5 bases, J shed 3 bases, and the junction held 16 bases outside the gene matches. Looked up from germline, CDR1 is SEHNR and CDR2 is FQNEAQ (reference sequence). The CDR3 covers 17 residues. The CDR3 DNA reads TGTGCCAGCAGCCCCCCCCCGACAGGGAGAGTTTACTACGAGCAGTACTTC. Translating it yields CASSPPPTGRVYYEQYF.

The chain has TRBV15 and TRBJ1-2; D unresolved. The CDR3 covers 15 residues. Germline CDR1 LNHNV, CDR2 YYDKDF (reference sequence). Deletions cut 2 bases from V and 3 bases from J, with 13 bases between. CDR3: CATSRTRGIDYGYTF. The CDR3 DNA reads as TGTGCCACCAGCAGAACCCGAGGGATCGACTATGGCTACACCTTC.

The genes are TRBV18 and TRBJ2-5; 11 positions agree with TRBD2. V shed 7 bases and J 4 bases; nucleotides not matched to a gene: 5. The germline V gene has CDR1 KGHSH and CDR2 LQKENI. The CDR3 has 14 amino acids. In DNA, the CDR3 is TGTGCCAGCTTCACTAGCGGGGGACGAGAGACCCAGTACTTC. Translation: CASFTSGGRETQYF.

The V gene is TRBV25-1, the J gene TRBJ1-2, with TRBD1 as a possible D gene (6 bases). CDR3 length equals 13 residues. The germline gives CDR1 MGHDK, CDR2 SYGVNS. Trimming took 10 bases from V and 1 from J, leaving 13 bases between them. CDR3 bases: TGTGCCACGTCGACAGGTGATAACTATGGCTACACCTTC. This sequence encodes CATSTGDNYGYTF.